This TCR beta chain comes out of a study of blood T cells in healthy people across ages. Study information: Researchers report that template switching captured about one barcoded beta molecule per two T cells. Study-wide points: Long-lived and aged donors differed, with more naive CD4+ cells and higher diversity in the long-lived.

The people who gave samples were healthy Caucasians from Russia, aged roughly 6 to 100. The authors ran a second PCR of 7 to 11 cycles using a sample-barcoded 5' primer and a J-beta primer mix. TCRdb fed the 5' RACE reads into MiXCR, producing one record per CDR3 protein. This sample has a few hundred thousand distinct CDR3 sequences, with 25% to 30% found just once. In the case of this clonotype: What it recognizes is unknown.

Germline V CDR1 and CDR2: SNHLY, FYNNEI. This CDR3 region has 14 residues. V lost 3 bases and J 6 bases, leaving 14 bases between the germline ends. This clonotype was sampled from a woman in her sixties or seventies in good health. The chain has TRBV2 and TRBJ1-1; D not resolved. The sample comprised blood. CDR3 in amino acids: CASSEVQRNSEAFF. CDR3 nucleotides: TGTGCCAGCAGTGAGGTCCAGCGAAACTCTGAAGCTTTCTTT.